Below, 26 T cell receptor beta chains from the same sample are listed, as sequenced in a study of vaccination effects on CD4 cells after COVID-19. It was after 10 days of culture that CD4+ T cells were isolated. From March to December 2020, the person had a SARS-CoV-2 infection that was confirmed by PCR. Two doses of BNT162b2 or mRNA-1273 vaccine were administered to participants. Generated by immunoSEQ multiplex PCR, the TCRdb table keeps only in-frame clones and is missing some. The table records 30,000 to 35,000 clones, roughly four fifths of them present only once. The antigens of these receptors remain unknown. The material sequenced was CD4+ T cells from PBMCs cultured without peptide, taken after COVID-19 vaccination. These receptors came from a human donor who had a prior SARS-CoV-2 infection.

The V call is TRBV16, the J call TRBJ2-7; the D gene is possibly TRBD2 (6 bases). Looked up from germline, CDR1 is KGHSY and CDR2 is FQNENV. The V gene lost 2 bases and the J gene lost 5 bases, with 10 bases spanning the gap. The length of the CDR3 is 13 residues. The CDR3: CASSQARGNEQYF. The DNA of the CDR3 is TGTGCCAGCAGCCAAGCTCGGGGGAACGAGCAGTACTTC.

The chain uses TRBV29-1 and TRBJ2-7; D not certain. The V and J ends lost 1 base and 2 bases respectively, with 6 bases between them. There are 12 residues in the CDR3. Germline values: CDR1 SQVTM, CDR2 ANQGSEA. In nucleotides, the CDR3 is TGCAGCGTTGAAGTCGGCCCCTACGAGCAGTACTTC. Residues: CSVEVGPYEQYF.

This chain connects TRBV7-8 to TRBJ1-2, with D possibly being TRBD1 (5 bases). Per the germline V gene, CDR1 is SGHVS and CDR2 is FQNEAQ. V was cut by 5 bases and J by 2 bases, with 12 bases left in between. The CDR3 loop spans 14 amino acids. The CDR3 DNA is TGTGCCAGCAGCCTTACATGGACAAACTATGGCTACACCTTC. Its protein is CASSLTWTNYGYTF.

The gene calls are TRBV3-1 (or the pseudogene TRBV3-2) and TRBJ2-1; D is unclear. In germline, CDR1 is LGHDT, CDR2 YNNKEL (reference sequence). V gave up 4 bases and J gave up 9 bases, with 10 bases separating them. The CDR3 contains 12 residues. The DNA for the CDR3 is TGTGCCAGCAGCCCTATTTGGGGTGAGCAGTTCTTC. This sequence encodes CASSPIWGEQFF.

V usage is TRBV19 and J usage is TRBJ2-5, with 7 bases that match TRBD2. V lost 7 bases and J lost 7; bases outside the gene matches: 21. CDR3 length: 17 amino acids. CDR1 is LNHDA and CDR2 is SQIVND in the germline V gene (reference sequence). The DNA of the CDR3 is TGTGCCAGTACTCCCTCCGGGCGGGAGAGCCCGAGGGGGACCCAGTACTTC. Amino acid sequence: CASTPSGRESPRGTQYF. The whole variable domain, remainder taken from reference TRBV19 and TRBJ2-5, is DGGITQSPKYLFRKEGQNVTLSCEQNLNHDAMYWYRQDPGQGLRLIYYSQIVNDFQKGDIAEGYSVSREKKESFPLTVTSAQKNPTAFYLCASTPSGRESPRGTQYFGPGTRLLVL.

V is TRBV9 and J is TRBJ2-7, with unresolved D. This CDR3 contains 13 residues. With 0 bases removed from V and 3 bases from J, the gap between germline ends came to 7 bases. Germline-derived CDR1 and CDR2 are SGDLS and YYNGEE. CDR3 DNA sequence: TGTGCCAGCAGCGTAGGACCTAACTACGAGCAGTACTTC. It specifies CASSVGPNYEQYF.

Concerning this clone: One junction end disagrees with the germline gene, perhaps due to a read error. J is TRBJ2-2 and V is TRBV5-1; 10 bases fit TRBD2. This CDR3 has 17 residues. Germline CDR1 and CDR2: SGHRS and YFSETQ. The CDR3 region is CASTLLIAGGGTGELFF. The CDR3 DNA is TGCGCCAGCACCTTGCTTATAGCGGGAGGTGGCACCGGGGAGCTGTTTTTT. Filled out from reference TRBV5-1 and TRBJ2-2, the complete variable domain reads KAGVTQTPRYLIKTRGQQVTLSCSPISGHRSVSWYQQTPGQGLQFLFEYFSETQRNKGNFPGRFSGRQFSNSRSEMNVSTLELGDSALYLCASTLLIAGGGTGELFFGEGSRLTVL.

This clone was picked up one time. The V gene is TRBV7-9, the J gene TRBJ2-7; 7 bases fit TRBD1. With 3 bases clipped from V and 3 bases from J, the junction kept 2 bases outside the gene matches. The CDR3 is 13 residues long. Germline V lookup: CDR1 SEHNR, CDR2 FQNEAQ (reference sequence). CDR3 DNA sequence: TGTGCCAGCAGCTTTGACAGGGACTACGAGCAGTACTTC. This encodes CASSFDRDYEQYF.

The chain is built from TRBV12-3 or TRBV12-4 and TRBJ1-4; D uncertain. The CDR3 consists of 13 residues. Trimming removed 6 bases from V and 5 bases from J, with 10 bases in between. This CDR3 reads CASSPQSNEKLFF. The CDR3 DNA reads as TGTGCCAGCAGCCCCCAGTCCAATGAAAAACTGTTTTTT.

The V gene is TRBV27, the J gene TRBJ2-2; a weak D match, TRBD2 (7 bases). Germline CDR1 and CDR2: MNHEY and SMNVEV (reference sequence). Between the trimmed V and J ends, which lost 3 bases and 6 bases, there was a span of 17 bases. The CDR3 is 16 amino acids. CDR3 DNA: TGTGCCAGCAGTTTCGGGTCTGGGGGGGGCCCCGGGGAGCTGTTTTTT. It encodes CASSFGSGGGPGELFF.

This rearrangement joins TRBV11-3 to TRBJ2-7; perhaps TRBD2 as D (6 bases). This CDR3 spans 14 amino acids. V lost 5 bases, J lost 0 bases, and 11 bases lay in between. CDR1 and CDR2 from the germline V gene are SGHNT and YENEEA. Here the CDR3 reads CASSVSGHSYEQYF. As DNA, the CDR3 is TGTGCCAGCAGCGTTAGCGGACACTCCTACGAGCAGTACTTC.

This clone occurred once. The CDR3 region is CASSEGNSWVTEAFF. The CDR3 nucleotides read TGTGCCAGCAGTGAAGGGAACAGTTGGGTCACTGAAGCTTTCTTT. The J gene is TRBJ1-1, the V gene TRBV6-1, with no clear D. From germline, CDR1 is MNHNS and CDR2 SASEGT. Trimming took off 1 base at V and 4 bases at J, with 13 bases between the two ends. The CDR3 covers 15 residues.

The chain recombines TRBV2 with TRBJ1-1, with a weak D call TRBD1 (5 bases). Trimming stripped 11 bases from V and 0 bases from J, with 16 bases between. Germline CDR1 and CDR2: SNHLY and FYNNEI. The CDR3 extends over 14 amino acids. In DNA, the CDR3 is TGTGCCCGATCCGGGACGGAGATGAACACTGAAGCTTTCTTT. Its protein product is CARSGTEMNTEAFF.

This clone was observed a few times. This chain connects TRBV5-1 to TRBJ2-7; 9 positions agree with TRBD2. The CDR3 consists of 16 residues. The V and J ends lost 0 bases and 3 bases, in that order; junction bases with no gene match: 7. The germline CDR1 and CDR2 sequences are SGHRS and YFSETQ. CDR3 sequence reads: CASSLGGSGSYYEQYF. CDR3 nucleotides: TGCGCCAGCAGCTTGGGTGGTAGCGGGAGTTACTACGAGCAGTACTTC.

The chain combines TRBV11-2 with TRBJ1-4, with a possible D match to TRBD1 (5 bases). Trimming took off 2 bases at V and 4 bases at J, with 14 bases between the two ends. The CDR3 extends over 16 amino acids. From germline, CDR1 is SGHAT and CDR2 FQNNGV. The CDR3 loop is CASSLRGSILNEKLFF. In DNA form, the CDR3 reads TGTGCCAGCAGCTTAAGGGGTTCCATCCTTAATGAAAAACTGTTTTTT.

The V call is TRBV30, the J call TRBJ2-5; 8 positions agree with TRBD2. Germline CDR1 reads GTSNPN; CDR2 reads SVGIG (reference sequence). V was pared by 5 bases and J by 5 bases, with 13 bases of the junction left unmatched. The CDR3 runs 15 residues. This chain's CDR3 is CAWEESGGRWETQYF. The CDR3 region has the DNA TGTGCCTGGGAAGAGAGCGGGGGACGGTGGGAGACCCAGTACTTC.

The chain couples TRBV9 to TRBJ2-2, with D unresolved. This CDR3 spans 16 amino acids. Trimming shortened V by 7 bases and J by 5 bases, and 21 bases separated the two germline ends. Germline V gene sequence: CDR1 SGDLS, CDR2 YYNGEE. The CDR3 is CASQAGPPRTTGELFF. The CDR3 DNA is TGTGCCAGCCAAGCCGGGCCGCCCCGTACTACCGGGGAGCTGTTTTTT.

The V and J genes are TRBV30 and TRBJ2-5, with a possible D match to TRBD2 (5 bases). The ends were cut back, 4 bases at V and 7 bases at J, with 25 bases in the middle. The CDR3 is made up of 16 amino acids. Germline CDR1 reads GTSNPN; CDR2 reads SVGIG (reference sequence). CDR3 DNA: TGTGCCTGGAACAATCCCTCTCGATCGCCCGGAGGGACCCAGTACTTC. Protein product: CAWNNPSRSPGGTQYF.

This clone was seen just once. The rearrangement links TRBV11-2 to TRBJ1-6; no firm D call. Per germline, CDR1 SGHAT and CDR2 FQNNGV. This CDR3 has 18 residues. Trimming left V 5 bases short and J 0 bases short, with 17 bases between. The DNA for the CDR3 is TGTGCCAGCAGCCTATTCCGGGGTTTTAGCTCCTATAATTCACCCCTCCACTTT. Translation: CASSLFRGFSSYNSPLHF.

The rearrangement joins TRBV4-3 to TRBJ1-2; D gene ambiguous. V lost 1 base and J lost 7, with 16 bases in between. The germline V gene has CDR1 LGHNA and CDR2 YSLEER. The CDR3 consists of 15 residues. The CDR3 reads CASSQVESGWGGYTF. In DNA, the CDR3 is TGCGCCAGCAGCCAAGTCGAATCAGGTTGGGGTGGCTACACCTTC.

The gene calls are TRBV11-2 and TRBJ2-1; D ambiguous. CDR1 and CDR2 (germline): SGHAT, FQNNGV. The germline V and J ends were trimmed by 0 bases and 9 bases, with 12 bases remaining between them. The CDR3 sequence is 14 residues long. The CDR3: CASSLESSITEQFF. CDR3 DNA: TGTGCCAGCAGCTTAGAATCAAGCATCACTGAGCAGTTCTTC.

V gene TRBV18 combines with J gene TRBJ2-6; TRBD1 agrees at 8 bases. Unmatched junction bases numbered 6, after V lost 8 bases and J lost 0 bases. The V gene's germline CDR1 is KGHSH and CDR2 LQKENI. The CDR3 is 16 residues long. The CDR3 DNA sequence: TGTGCCAGCACCCGACAGGGGAGCTCTGGGGCCAACGTCCTGACTTTC. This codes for CASTRQGSSGANVLTF.

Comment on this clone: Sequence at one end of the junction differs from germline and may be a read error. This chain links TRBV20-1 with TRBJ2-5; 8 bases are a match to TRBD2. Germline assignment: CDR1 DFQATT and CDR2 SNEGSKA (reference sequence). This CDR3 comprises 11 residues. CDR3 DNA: TGCAGTGCACGAGACGGGGGGGCTCAACACTTC. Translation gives CSARDGGAQHF.

For the CDR3, the DNA is TGCGCCAGCAGCCAAGGGACAGGGGGGACTAGCAATCAGCCCCAGCATTTT. It codes for CASSQGTGGTSNQPQHF. This sequence joins TRBV4-1 and TRBJ1-5; 10 bases align to TRBD1. CDR3 length: 17 amino acids. Looked up from germline, CDR1 is MGHRA and CDR2 is YSYEKL. V lost 1 base, J lost 0 bases, and 3 bases stayed unmatched.

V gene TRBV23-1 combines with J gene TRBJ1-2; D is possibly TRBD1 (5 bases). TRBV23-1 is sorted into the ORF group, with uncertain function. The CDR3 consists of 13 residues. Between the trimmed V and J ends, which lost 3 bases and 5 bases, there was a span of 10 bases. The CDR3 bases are TGCGCCAGCAGTCAGGGCGGGGGGTATGGCTACACCTTC. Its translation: CASSQGGGYGYTF.

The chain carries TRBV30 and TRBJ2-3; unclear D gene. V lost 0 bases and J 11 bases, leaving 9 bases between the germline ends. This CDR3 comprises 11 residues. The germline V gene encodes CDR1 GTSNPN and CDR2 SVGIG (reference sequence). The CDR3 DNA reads TGTGCCTGGAGTGTCGGCAGTAGGCAGTATTTT. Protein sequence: CAWSVGSRQYF. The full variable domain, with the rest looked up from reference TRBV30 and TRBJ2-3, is SQTIHQWPATLVQPVGSPLSLECTVEGTSNPNLYWYRQAAGRGLQLLFYSVGIGQISSEVPQNLSASRPQDRQFILSSKKLLLSDSGFYLCAWSVGSRQYFGPGTRLTVL.